The 2 T cell receptor beta chains below all came from one sample that was sequenced in a study of blood T cell repertoires in COVID-19. TCRdb's copy holds only in-frame clones and misses some; the assay was immunoSEQ multiplex PCR. Among approximately 190,000 clones, around 82% were seen once, and the ten largest hold roughly 5.2%. Sequences were obtained from PBMCs or T cells enriched from blood (not recorded which). These receptors all come from a woman aged 60-75 years with acute COVID-19.

This clone has a single count. The CDR3: CASSWTGEGTQYF. CDR3 coding DNA: TGCGCCAGCAGCTGGACAGGGGAGGGGACCCAGTACTTC. This rearrangement joins TRBV5-1 to TRBJ2-5, with 9 nucleotides matching TRBD1. Germline V gene data show CDR1 as SGHRS and CDR2 as YFSETQ. The trim removed 3 bases at V and 7 bases at J, leaving 4 bases unmatched. There are 13 residues in the CDR3.

This clone was observed a single time. V usage is TRBV18 and J usage is TRBJ1-3, with D hard to call. The V gene lost 5 bases and the J gene lost 2 bases, with 10 bases spanning the gap. Germline V gives CDR1 KGHSH, CDR2 LQKENI. CDR3 length equals 14 residues. CDR3 nucleotide sequence: TGTGCCAGCTCATTAGGGAGTCCTGGAAACACCATATATTTT. Protein: CASSLGSPGNTIYF.